This T cell receptor beta chain was documented in a study of T cell responses to AZD1222 COVID-19 vaccine. Study-wide findings and caveats: Breadth and depth of Spike-specific TCRs rose after two AZD1222 doses. Only 6 or 7 AZD1222 recipients tested seropositive at baseline. The donor group comprised mostly white British people and more females; the analysis possibly underestimated clonal diversity.

In germline, CDR1 is LGHDT, CDR2 YNNKEL (reference sequence). The CDR3 runs 18 residues. Trimming left V 3 bases short and J 5 bases short, with 23 bases between. TCRdb keeps only in-frame clones here, not all; method: immunoSEQ multiplex PCR. The table includes tens of thousands of clones, about 90% detected once. Comment on this clone: Its specificity is unknown.

This receptor was taken from an adult in good health. The V gene is TRBV3-1 (or the pseudogene TRBV3-2), the J gene TRBJ2-1; D may correspond to TRBD1 or TRBD2 (5 bases each). Sequenced here: peripheral blood, sampled on day 0 of AZD1222 vaccination. The CDR3 reads CASSHRRASPKANNEQFF. The CDR3 DNA is TGTGCCAGCAGCCATCGCAGGGCTAGCCCGAAGGCGAACAATGAGCAGTTCTTC.